The next 25 T cell receptor beta chains were all read from a single sample in a study of OX40 agonist ivuxolimab in advanced cancers. TCRdb keeps only in-frame clones here, not all; method: immunoSEQ multiplex PCR. The sample lists approximately 90,000 clones; under 95% were seen once. Sequenced here: CD4+ or CD8+ T cells sorted from blood, sampled in a trial of the OX40 agonist ivuxolimab. The receptors were gathered from an adult with an advanced solid tumor such as melanoma, head and neck, liver or kidney cancer.

The chain has TRBV5-4 and TRBJ2-5, with D maybe TRBD1 (6 bases). The V gene's germline CDR1 is SGHNT and CDR2 YYREEE (reference sequence). This CDR3 contains 15 residues. Trimming removed 0 bases from V and 4 bases from J, with 13 bases in between. This chain's CDR3 is CASSLEGLTGETQYF. CDR3 in DNA: TGTGCCAGCAGCTTGGAGGGCCTGACAGGAGAGACCCAGTACTTC.

The CDR3 nucleotides read TGTGCCAGCGCAGGGGGGGAGCAGTACTTC. This sequence encodes CASAGGEQYF. This chain connects TRBV25-1 to TRBJ2-7; D possibly corresponds to TRBD1 (7 bases). The CDR3 runs 10 residues. The V gene's germline CDR1 is MGHDK and CDR2 SYGVNS. V was shortened by 8 bases and J by 7 bases, with 9 bases between the two germline ends.

This clone is a singleton in its sample. The chain links TRBV7-9 to TRBJ1-4; no clear D. This CDR3 contains 14 residues. Germline V gene lookup returns CDR1 SEHNR and CDR2 FQNEAQ (reference sequence). Trimming took 3 bases from V and 6 from J, leaving 11 bases between them. CDR3 in DNA: TGTGCCAGCAGCTTGGGGTTTCGGGATGAAAAACTGTTTTTT. It is translated as CASSLGFRDEKLFF.

This chain joins TRBV19 and TRBJ1-3; no reliable D call. Germline V CDR1 and CDR2: LNHDA, SQIVND (reference sequence). V was pared by 6 bases and J by 2 bases, with 8 bases between. The CDR3 covers 13 residues. Here the CDR3 reads CASRKIPGNTIYF. CDR3 bases: TGTGCCAGTAGAAAAATACCTGGAAACACCATATATTTT.

The V call is TRBV13, the J call TRBJ1-1; no clear D gene. The CDR3 sequence is 14 residues long. Germline lookup yields CDR1 PRHDT and CDR2 FYEKMQ (reference sequence). V was shortened by 3 bases and J by 1 base, with 9 bases between the two germline ends. This chain's CDR3 is CASSLSDRNTEAFF. CDR3 nucleotide sequence: TGTGCCAGCAGCTTGTCGGACCGGAACACTGAAGCTTTCTTT.

The chain joins TRBV27 to TRBJ2-3; D is tentatively TRBD1 or TRBD2 (5 bases each). V was trimmed by 4 bases and J by 2 bases, leaving 10 bases between them. CDR3 length: 14 amino acids. Germline CDR1 and CDR2: MNHEY and SMNVEV (reference sequence). The CDR3 DNA is TGTGCCAGCAGTTCCTCGGGGCCCACAGATACGCAGTATTTT. Translated: CASSSSGPTDTQYF.

Worth noting for this clone: An end of the junction differs from the germline gene, which may be a read error. The chain uses TRBV10-3 and TRBJ2-7; 11 nucleotides match TRBD1. This CDR3 comprises 15 residues. The germline gives CDR1 ENHRY, CDR2 SYGVKD. The DNA for the CDR3 is TGTGCCGTCAGTTGGACAGGGGGCTTGGTCTACGAGCAGTACTTC. Translation gives CAVSWTGGLVYEQYF.

The chain employs TRBV18 and TRBJ2-7; weak D call: TRBD1 (5 bases). V lost 5 bases to trimming and J lost 4 bases, with 12 bases between them. This CDR3 contains 13 residues. Germline V CDR1 and CDR2: KGHSH, LQKENI. In DNA, the CDR3 is TGTGCCAGCTCATCAGACCCAGGGTACGAGCAGTACTTC. It is translated as CASSSDPGYEQYF.

The rearrangement links TRBV10-3 to TRBJ2-3; D is undetermined. This CDR3 contains 16 residues. The germline gives CDR1 ENHRY, CDR2 SYGVKD. Trimming stripped 8 bases from V and 0 bases from J, with 18 bases between. The CDR3: CAIGRQSTFSTDTQYF. The CDR3 bases are TGTGCCATCGGACGGCAGAGCACCTTTAGCACAGATACGCAGTATTTT.

This clone was observed once. The chain couples TRBV6-5 to TRBJ2-1; 7 nucleotides line up with TRBD2. Germline CDR1 reads MNHEY; CDR2 reads SVGAGI. Trimming at V came to 0 bases and at J to 4 bases, leaving 6 bases not matched to a gene. The CDR3 consists of 16 residues. The DNA of the CDR3 is TGTGCCAGCAGTTACTCTGGCGGGAGTAGGTACAATGAGCAGTTCTTC. It is translated as CASSYSGGSRYNEQFF.

The chain has TRBV5-1 and TRBJ2-7; no clear D gene. Germline CDR1 is SGHRS and CDR2 is YFSETQ. The CDR3 sequence is 11 residues long. Trimming stripped 5 bases from V and 4 bases from J, with 7 bases between. DNA of the CDR3: TGCGCCAGCAGTGGGGAATACGAGCAGTACTTC. Its protein is CASSGEYEQYF.

The genes are TRBV4-1 and TRBJ1-4, with no clear D. This CDR3 contains 16 residues. Germline CDR1 MGHRA, CDR2 YSYEKL. Trimming removed 0 bases at V and 8 bases at J, with 16 bases between. The CDR3 is CASSQDVRLPGEKLFF. CDR3 DNA sequence: TGCGCCAGCAGCCAAGATGTGCGGCTTCCGGGGGAAAAACTGTTTTTT.

The genes are TRBV4-1 and TRBJ2-1; TRBD2 matches 11 bases. The trim removed 3 bases at V and 8 bases at J, leaving 3 bases unmatched. There are 14 residues in the CDR3. Per germline, CDR1 MGHRA and CDR2 YSYEKL. The CDR3: CASSHSGRAHEQFF. The DNA of the CDR3 is TGCGCCAGCAGCCATAGCGGGAGGGCCCATGAGCAGTTCTTC.

This clone turned up a few times. The chain carries TRBV7-6 and TRBJ1-1; perhaps TRBD1 as D (5 bases). The CDR3 length is 15 residues. V was shortened by 5 bases and J by 1 base, with 14 bases between the two germline ends. The germline V gene has CDR1 SGHVS and CDR2 FNYEAQ. This CDR3 reads CASSRPVGANTEAFF. The DNA of the CDR3 is TGTGCCAGCAGCCGTCCGGTTGGGGCGAACACTGAAGCTTTCTTT.

This clone has more than one count but fewer than ten. The J gene is TRBJ2-1, the V gene TRBV7-9, with a tentative D call TRBD2 (7 bases). CDR1 and CDR2 from the germline V gene are SEHNR and FQNEAQ (reference sequence). This CDR3 spans 16 amino acids. The V gene lost 7 bases and the J gene lost 2 bases, with 18 bases spanning the gap. CDR3 sequence (DNA): TGTGCCAGCACCGTCTTAGGGGGGAGGGCCTACAATGAGCAGTTCTTC. Its protein is CASTVLGGRAYNEQFF.

The chain couples TRBV7-3 to TRBJ2-3, with TRBD2 matching over 8 bases. Germline V gene data show CDR1 as SGHTA and CDR2 as FQGTGA. The ends lost 5 bases at V and 0 bases at J; junction bases unmatched: 4. The CDR3 has 15 residues. The CDR3 DNA follows: TGTGCCAGCAGCCCTAGCGGGTCTAGCACAGATACGCAGTATTTT. The encoded protein is CASSPSGSSTDTQYF.

In the case of this clone: The same CDR3 arises from other DNA sequences in this sample as well. The V and J genes are TRBV30 and TRBJ1-2, with D unclear. Germline V gene sequence: CDR1 GTSNPN, CDR2 SVGIG (reference sequence). This CDR3 has 14 amino acids. The germline V and J ends were trimmed by 5 bases and 0 bases, with 13 bases remaining between them. CDR3 sequence reads: CAWATGGANYGYTF. For the CDR3, the DNA is TGTGCCTGGGCCACCGGAGGAGCTAACTATGGCTACACCTTC.

The rearrangement uses TRBV19 and TRBJ1-2; D gene uncertain. Germline values: CDR1 LNHDA, CDR2 SQIVND (reference sequence). The CDR3 is 17 amino acids. V was clipped by 3 bases and J by 2 bases, with 19 bases between them. CDR3 region: CASSILPARDFNYGYTF. CDR3 in DNA: TGTGCCAGTAGTATTCTCCCGGCCAGAGATTTCAACTATGGCTACACCTTC.

CDR3 DNA: TGTGCCAGCAGTCAAGGGTTCGCGACTAATGAAAAACTGTTTTTT. Residues: CASSQGFATNEKLFF. The chain couples TRBV28 to TRBJ1-4; no firm D call. Germline CDR1 is MDHEN and CDR2 is SYDVKM. CDR3 size: 15 residues. Trimming cost V 5 bases and J 2 bases, with 12 bases left between them.

The gene calls are TRBV6-5 and TRBJ2-5; D not resolved. The germline V and J ends were trimmed by 2 bases and 5 bases, with 12 bases remaining between them. The germline V gene encodes CDR1 MNHEY and CDR2 SVGAGI. The CDR3 covers 14 residues. The CDR3 region is CASSYGLGGETQYF. DNA of the CDR3: TGTGCCAGCAGTTACGGTCTGGGTGGGGAGACCCAGTACTTC.

The rearrangement links TRBV7-9 to TRBJ2-7, with D maybe TRBD2 (5 bases). V gave up 5 bases and J gave up 3 bases, with 17 bases separating them. This CDR3 spans 15 amino acids. The germline V gene has CDR1 SEHNR and CDR2 FQNEAQ (reference sequence). The CDR3 sequence: CASSPRGPENYEQYF. As DNA, the CDR3 is TGTGCCAGCAGCCCCAGAGGGCCTGAGAACTACGAGCAGTACTTC.

The chain employs TRBV30 and TRBJ2-7, with TRBD2 as a possible D gene (5 bases). Germline assignment: CDR1 GTSNPN and CDR2 SVGIG (reference sequence). The CDR3 extends over 10 amino acids. V was shortened by 2 bases and J by 7 bases, with 6 bases between the two germline ends. CDR3 bases: TGTGCCTGGAGTAGAGGGGAGCAGTACTTC. Amino acid sequence: CAWSRGEQYF.

This clone was counted a single time. The gene calls are TRBV19 and TRBJ2-1, with 11 bases identical to TRBD2. Trimming cost V 7 bases and J 0 bases; bases outside gene matches: 8. CDR1 and CDR2 from the germline V gene are LNHDA and SQIVND (reference sequence). The CDR3 is 17 amino acids. CDR3 bases: TGTGCCAGTACTCTCCGACTAGCGGGGAGCTCCTACAATGAGCAGTTCTTC. Residues: CASTLRLAGSSYNEQFF.

This chain links TRBV7-9 with TRBJ2-7, with 14 nucleotides matching TRBD2. CDR1 and CDR2 (germline): SEHNR, FQNEAQ (reference sequence). The CDR3 runs 16 residues. Trimming took 5 bases from V and 3 from J; bases not matched to a gene: 6. CDR3 nucleotides: TGTGCCAGCAGCCAGGGACTAGCGGGGGTGTACTACGAGCAGTACTTC. Translation gives CASSQGLAGVYYEQYF.

This clone showed up just once. The chain has TRBV7-9 and TRBJ2-1; 7 nucleotides agree with TRBD2. Germline-derived CDR1 and CDR2 are SEHNR and FQNEAQ (reference sequence). The CDR3 has 13 amino acids. V shed 5 bases and J 7 bases; nucleotides not matched to a gene: 5. CDR3 bases: TGTGCCAGCAGCCCAAGACTAGCAAATGAGCAGTTCTTC. Translating gives CASSPRLANEQFF.